The source of this T cell receptor beta chain is a study of control samples from healthy donors and cancer patients. Germline V gene data show CDR1 as SEHNR and CDR2 as FQNEAQ (reference sequence). CDR3 size: 11 residues. This clone showed up just once. The junction does not match germline at one end; this may be a read error. Method: immunoSEQ multiplex PCR; TCRdb's copy keeps in-frame clones and lacks some. The sample lists under 150,000 clones; approximately 88% were seen once. Sequenced sample: blood. The source is a middle-aged man in good health. V and J are TRBV7-9 and TRBJ2-1, with 9 bases lining up with TRBD2. The CDR3 reads CAIHSGTSWIF. The CDR3 DNA reads as TGTGCCATCCACTCCGGGACTAGCTGGATCTTC.